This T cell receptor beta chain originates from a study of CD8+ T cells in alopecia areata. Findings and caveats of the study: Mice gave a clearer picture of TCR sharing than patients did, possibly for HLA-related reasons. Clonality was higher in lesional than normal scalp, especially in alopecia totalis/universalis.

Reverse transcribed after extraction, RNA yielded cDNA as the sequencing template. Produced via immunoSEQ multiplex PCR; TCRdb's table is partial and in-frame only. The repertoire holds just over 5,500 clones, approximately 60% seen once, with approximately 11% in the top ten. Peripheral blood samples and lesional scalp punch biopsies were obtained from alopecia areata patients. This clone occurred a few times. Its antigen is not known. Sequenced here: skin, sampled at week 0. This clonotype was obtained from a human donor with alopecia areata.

CDR3 residues: CASSYEVNTGELFF. The CDR3 DNA is TGTGCCAGCAGTTATGAGGTTAACACCGGGGAGCTGTTTTTT. The chain is built from TRBV6-6 and TRBJ2-2; D call uncertain. The CDR3 is made up of 14 amino acids. Germline CDR1 reads MNHNY; CDR2 reads SVGAGI (reference sequence). The ends were cut back, 3 bases at V and 2 bases at J, with 7 bases in the middle.